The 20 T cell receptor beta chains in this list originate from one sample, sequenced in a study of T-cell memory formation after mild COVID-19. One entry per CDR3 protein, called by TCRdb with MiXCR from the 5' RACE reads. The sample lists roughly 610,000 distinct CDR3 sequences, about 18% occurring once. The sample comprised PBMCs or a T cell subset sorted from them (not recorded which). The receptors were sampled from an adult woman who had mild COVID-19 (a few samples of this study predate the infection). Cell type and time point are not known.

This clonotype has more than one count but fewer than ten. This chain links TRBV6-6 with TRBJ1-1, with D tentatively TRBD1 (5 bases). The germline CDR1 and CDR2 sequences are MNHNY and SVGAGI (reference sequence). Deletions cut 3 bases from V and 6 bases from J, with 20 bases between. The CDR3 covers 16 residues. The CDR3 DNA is TGTGCCAGCAGTTATAATGAAACGCGGGGCGACCCTGAAGCTTTCTTT. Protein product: CASSYNETRGDPEAFF.

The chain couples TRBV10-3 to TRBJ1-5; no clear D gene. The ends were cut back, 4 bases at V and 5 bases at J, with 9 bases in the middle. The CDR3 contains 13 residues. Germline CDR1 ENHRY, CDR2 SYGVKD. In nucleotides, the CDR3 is TGTGCCATCAGTGGAGGTGTCGATCAGCCCCAGCATTTT. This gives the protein CAISGGVDQPQHF.

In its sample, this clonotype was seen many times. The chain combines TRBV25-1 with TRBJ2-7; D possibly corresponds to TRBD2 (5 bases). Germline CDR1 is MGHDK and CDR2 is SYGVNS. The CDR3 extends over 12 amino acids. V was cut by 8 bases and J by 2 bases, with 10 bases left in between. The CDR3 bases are TGTGCCAGCTCTGAGGGTACCTACGAGCAGTACTTC. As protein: CASSEGTYEQYF.

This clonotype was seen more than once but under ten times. In DNA, the CDR3 is TGTGCCAGCAGCCCCGCGATGGGTTTAGCGAGGTCGGAGACCCAGTACTTC. As protein: CASSPAMGLARSETQYF. The V call is TRBV6-1, the J call TRBJ2-5; the D gene is possibly TRBD2 (5 bases). This CDR3 spans 17 amino acids. Germline values: CDR1 MNHNS, CDR2 SASEGT. Between the trimmed V and J ends, which lost 6 bases and 5 bases, there was a span of 25 bases.

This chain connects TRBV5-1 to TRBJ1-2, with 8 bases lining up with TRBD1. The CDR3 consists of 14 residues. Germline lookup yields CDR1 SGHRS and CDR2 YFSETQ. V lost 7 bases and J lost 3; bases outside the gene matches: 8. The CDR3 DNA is TGCGCCAGCGGTGCCGAACAGGGGGACTATGGCTACACCTTC. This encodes CASGAEQGDYGYTF.

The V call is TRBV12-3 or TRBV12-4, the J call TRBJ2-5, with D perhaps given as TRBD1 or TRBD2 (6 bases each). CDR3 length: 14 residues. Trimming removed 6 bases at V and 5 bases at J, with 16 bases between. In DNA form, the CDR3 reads TGTGCCAGCAGACCAAACACAGGGAGGGAGACCCAGTACTTC. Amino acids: CASRPNTGRETQYF.

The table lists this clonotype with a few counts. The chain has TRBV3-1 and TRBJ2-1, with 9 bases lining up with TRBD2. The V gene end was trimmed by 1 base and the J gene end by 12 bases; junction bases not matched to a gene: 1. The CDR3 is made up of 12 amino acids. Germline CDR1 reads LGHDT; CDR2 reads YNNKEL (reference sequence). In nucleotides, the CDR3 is TGTGCCAGCAGCCAAGTAGCGGGGGCGCAGTTCTTC. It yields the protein CASSQVAGAQFF.

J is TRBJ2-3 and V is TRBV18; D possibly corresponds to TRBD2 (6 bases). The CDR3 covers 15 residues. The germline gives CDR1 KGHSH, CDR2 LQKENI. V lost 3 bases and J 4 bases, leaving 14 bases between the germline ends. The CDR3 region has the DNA TGTGCCAGCTCACCCTCGAGGAGGGACCCAGATACGCAGTATTTT. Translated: CASSPSRRDPDTQYF.

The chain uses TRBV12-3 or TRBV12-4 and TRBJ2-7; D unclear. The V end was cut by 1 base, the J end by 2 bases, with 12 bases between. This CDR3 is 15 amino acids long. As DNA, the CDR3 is TGTGCCAGCAGTTTAGAGGCAACCGGAGCCTACGAGCAGTACTTC. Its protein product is CASSLEATGAYEQYF.

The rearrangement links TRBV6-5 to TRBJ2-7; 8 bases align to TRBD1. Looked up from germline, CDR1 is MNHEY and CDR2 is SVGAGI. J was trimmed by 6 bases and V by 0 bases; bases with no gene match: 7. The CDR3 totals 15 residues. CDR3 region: CASSYSRQGNGEQYF. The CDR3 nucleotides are TGTGCCAGCAGTTACTCGAGACAGGGGAACGGCGAGCAGTACTTC.

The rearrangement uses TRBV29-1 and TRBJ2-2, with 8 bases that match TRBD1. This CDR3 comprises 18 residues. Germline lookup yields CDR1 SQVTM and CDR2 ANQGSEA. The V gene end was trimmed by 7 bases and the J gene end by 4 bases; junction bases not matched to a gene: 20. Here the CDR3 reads CSASGQGKGYGVTGELFF. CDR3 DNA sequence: TGCAGCGCCTCAGGACAGGGAAAGGGGTACGGGGTCACCGGGGAGCTGTTTTTT.

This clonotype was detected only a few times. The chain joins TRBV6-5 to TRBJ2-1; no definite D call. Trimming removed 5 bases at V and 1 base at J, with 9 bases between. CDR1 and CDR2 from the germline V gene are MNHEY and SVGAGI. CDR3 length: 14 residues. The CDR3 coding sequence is TGTGCCAGCAGTATCCGGGCGTCCTACAATGAGCAGTTCTTC. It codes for CASSIRASYNEQFF.

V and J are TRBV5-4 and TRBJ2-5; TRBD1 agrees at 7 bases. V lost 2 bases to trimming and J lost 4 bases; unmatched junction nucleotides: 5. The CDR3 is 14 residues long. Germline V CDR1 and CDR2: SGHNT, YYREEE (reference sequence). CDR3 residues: CASSLGRDRETQYF. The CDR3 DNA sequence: TGTGCCAGCAGCTTAGGCCGGGACAGAGAGACCCAGTACTTC. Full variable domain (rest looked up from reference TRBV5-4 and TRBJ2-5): ETGVTQSPTHLIKTRGQQVTLRCSSQSGHNTVSWYQQALGQGPQFIFQYYREEENGRGNFPPRFSGLQFPNYSSELNVNALELDDSALYLCASSLGRDRETQYFGPGTRLLVL.

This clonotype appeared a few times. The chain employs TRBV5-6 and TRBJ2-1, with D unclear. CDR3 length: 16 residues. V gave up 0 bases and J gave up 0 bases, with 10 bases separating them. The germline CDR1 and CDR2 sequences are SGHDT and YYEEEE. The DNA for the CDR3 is TGTGCCAGCAGCTTGGAGGCCACGAGCTCCTACAATGAGCAGTTCTTC. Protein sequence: CASSLEATSSYNEQFF.

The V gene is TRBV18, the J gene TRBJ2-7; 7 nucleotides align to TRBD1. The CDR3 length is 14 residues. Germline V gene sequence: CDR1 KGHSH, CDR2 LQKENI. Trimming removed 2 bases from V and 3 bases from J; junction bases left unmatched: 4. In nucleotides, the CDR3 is TGTGCCAGCTCACCAGGGGACAGAGACTACGAGCAGTACTTC. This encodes CASSPGDRDYEQYF.

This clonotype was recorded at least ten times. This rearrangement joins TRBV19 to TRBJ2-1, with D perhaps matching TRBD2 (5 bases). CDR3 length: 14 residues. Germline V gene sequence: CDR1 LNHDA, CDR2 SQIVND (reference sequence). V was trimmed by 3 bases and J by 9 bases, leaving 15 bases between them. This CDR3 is CASSIRVSRGEQFF. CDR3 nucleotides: TGTGCCAGTAGTATCCGGGTGTCTCGGGGTGAGCAGTTCTTC.

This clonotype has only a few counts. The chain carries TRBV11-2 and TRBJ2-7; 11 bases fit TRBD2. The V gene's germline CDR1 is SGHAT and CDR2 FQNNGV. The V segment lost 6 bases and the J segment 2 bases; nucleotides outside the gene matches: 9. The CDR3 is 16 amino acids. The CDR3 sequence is CASRPLSGGAPYEQYF. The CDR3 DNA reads TGTGCCAGCAGACCCCTTAGCGGGGGGGCCCCCTACGAGCAGTACTTC.

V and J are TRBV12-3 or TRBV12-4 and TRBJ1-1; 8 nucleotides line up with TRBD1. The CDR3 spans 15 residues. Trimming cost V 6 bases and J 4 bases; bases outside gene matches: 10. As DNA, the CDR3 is TGTGCCAGCAGCCCGCTGACAGGGGTGAGCACTGAAGCTTTCTTT. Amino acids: CASSPLTGVSTEAFF.

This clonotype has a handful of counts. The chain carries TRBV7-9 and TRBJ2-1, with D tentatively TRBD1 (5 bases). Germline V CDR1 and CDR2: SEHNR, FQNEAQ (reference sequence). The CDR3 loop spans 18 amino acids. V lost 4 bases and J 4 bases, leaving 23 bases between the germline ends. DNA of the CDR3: TGTGCCAGCAGCTCGACAGACAAGGGGTTCCCACCGTACAATGAGCAGTTCTTC. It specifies CASSSTDKGFPPYNEQFF. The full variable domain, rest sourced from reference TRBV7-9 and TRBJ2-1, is DTGVSQNPRHKITKRGQNVTFRCDPISEHNRLYWYRQTLGQGPEFLTYFQNEAQLEKSRLLSDRFSAERPKGSFSTLEIQRTEQGDSAMYLCASSSTDKGFPPYNEQFFGPGTRLTVL.

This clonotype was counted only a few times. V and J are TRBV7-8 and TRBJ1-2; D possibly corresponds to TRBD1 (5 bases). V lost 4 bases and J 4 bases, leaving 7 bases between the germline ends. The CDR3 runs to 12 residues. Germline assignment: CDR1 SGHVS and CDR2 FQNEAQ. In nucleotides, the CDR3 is TGTGCCAGCAGCTCGGGACTCTATGGCTACACCTTC. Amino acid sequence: CASSSGLYGYTF.